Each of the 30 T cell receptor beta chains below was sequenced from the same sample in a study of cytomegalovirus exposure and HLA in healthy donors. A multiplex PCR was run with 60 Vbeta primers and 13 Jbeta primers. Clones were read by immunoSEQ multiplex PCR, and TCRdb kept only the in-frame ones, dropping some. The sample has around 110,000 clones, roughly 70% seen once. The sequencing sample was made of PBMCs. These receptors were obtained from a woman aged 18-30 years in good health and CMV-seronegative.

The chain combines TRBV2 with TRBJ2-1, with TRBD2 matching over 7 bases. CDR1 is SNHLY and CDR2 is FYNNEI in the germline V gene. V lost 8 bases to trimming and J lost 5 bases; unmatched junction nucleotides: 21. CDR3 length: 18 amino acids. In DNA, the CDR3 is TGTGCCAGCGGCCGTCAATACCGGGACTACACACCTAACAATGAGCAGTTCTTC. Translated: CASGRQYRDYTPNNEQFF.

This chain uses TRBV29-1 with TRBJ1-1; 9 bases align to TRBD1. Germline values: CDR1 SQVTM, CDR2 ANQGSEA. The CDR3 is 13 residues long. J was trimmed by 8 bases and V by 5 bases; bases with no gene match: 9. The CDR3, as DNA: TGCAGCGTTAACTCCGGGACAGGGAGAGAAGCTTTCTTT. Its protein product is CSVNSGTGREAFF.

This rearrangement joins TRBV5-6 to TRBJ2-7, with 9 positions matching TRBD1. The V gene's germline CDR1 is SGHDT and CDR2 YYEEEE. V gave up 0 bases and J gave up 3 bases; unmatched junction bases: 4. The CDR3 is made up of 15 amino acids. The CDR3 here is CASSLVGQGHYEQYF. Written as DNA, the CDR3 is TGTGCCAGCAGCTTGGTGGGACAGGGACACTACGAGCAGTACTTC.

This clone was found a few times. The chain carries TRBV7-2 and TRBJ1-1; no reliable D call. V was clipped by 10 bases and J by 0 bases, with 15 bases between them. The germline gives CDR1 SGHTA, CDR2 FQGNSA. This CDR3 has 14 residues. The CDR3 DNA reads TGTGCCACCAGGTTGACACCGATGAACACTGAAGCTTTCTTT. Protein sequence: CATRLTPMNTEAFF.

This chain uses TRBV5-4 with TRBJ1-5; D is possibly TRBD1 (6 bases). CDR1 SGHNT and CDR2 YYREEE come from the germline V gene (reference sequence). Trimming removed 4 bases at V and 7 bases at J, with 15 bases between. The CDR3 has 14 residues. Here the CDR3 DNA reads TGTGCCAGCAGCCTGGGGGGGCAGCAGCAGCCCCAGCATTTT. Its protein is CASSLGGQQQPQHF.

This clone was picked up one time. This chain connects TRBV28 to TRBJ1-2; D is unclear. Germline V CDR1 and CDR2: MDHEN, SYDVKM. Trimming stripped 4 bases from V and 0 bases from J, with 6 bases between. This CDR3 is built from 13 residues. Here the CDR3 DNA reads TGTGCCAGCAGTTATCAGACTAACTATGGCTACACCTTC. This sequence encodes CASSYQTNYGYTF.

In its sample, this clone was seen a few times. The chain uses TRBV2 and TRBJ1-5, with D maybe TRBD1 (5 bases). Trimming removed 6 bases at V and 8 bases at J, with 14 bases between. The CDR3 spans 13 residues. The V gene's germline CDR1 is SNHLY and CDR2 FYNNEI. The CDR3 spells CASRKTVLEPQHF. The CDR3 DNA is TGTGCCAGCAGGAAGACAGTGTTGGAGCCCCAGCATTTT.

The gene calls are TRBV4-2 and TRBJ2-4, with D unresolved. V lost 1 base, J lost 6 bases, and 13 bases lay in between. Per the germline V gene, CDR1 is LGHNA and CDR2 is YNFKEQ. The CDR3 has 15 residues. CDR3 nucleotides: TGTGCCAGCAGCCAAGGCTTCGGTCTGAGAAACATTCAGTACTTC. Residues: CASSQGFGLRNIQYF.

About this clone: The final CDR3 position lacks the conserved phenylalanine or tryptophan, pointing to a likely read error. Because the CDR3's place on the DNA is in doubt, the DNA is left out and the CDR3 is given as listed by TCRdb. The CDR3 reads CASRLFVDRVDTEAFV. The genes are TRBV12-2 and TRBJ1-1; the table's D gene call, TRBD1, was not cross checked with the DNA. TRBV12-2 is a listed pseudogene. The CDR3 has 16 amino acids, counting both end residues.

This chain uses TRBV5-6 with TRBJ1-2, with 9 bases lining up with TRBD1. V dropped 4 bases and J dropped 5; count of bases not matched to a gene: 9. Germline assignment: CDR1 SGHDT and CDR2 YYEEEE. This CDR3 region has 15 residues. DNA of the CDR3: TGTGCCAGCAGCAAGCCGGGACAGGGTATTTATGGCTACACCTTC. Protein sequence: CASSKPGQGIYGYTF. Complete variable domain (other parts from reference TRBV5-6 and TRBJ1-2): DAGVTQSPTHLIKTRGQQVTLRCSPKSGHDTVSWYQQALGQGPQFIFQYYEEEERQRGNFPDRFSGHQFPNYSSELNVNALLLGDSALYLCASSKPGQGIYGYTFGSGTRLTVV.

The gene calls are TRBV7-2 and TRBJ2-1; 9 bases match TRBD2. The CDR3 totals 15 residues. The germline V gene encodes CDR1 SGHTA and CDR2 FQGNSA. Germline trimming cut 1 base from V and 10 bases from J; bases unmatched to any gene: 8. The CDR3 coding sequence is TGTGCCAGCAGCTTAGTCGCGGGGGGGAACGGGGAGCAGTTCTTC. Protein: CASSLVAGGNGEQFF. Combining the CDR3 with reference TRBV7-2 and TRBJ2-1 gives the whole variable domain GAGVSQSPSNKVTEKGKDVELRCDPISGHTALYWYRQSLGQGLEFLIYFQGNSAPDKSGLPSDRFSAERTGGSVSTLTIQRTQQEDSAVYLCASSLVAGGNGEQFFGPGTRLTVL.

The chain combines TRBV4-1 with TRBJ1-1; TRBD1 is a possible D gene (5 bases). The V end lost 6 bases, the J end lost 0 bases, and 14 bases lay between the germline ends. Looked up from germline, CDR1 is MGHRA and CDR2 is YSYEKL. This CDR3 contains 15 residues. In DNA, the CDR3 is TGCGCCAGCAGGGCGGGACCTTTGATGAACACTGAAGCTTTCTTT. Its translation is CASRAGPLMNTEAFF.

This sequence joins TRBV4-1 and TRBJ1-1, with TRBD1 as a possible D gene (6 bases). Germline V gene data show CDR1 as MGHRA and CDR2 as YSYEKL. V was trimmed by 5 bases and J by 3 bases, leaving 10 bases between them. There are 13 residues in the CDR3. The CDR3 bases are TGCGCCAGCAGCGGCGGGGGCTACACTGAAGCTTTCTTT. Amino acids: CASSGGGYTEAFF.

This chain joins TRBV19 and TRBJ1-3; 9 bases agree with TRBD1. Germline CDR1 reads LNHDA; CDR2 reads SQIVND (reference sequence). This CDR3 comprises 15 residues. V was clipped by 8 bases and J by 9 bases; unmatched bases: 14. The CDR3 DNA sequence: TGTGCCAGTCGATCCAGGGACAGGGTGGAGGGCACCATATATTTT. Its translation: CASRSRDRVEGTIYF.

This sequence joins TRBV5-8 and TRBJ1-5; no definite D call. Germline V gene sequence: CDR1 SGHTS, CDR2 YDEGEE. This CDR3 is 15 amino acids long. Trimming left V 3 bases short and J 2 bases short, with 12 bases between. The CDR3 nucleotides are TGTGCCAGCAGCTATCCGTCCGTAGGCAATCAGCCCCAGCATTTT. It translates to CASSYPSVGNQPQHF.

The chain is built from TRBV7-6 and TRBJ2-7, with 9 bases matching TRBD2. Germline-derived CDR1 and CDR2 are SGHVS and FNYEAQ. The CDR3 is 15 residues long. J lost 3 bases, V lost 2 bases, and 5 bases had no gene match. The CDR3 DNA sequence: TGTGCCAGCAGCTTAATGACTAGCGGCGACTACGAGCAGTACTTC. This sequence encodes CASSLMTSGDYEQYF.

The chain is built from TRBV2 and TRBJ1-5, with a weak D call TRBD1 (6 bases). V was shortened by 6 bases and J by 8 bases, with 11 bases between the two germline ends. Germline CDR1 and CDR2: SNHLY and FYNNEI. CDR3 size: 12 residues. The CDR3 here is CASRGGWEPQHF. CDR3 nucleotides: TGTGCCAGCAGAGGGGGTTGGGAGCCCCAGCATTTT.

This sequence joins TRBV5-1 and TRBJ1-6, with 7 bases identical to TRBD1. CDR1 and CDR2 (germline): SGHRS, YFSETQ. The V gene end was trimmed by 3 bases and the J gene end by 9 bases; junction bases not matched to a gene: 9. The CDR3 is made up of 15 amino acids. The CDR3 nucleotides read TGCGCCAGCAGCTCGACAGGGCTCGTCGGTTCACCCCTCCACTTT. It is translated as CASSSTGLVGSPLHF.

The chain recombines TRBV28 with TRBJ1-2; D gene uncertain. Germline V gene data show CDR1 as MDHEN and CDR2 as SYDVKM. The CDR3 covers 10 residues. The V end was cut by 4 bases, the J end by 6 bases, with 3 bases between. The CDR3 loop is CASSSDGYTF. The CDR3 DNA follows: TGTGCCAGCAGTTCGGATGGCTACACCTTC.

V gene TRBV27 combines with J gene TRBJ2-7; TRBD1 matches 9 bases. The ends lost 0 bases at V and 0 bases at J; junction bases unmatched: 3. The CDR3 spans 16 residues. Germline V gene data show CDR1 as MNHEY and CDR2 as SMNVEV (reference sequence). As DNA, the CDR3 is TGTGCCAGCAGTTTATCGGGGACAGGGAGCTCCTACGAGCAGTACTTC. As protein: CASSLSGTGSSYEQYF.

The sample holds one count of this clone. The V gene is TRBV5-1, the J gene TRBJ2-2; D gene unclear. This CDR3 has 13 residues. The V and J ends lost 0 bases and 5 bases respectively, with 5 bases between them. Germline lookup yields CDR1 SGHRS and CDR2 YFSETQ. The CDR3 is CASSLVHTGELFF. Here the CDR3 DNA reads TGCGCCAGCAGCTTGGTTCATACCGGGGAGCTGTTTTTT.

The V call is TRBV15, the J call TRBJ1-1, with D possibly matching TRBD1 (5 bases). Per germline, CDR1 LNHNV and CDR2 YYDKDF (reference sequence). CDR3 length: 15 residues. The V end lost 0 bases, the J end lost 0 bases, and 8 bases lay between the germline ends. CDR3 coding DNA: TGTGCCACCAGCAGAGATATAGGGGTGAACACTGAAGCTTTCTTT. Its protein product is CATSRDIGVNTEAFF.

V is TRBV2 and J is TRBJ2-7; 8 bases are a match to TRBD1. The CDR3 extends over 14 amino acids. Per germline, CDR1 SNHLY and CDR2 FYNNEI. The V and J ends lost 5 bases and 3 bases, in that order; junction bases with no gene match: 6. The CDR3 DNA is TGTGCCAGCAGTCCCCGGACAGGGAACTACGAGCAGTACTTC. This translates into CASSPRTGNYEQYF.

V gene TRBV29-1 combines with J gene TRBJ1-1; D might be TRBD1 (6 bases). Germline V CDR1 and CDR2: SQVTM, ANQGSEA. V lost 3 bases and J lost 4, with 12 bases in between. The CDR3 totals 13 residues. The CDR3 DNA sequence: TGCAGCGTTGACCAGGGGTCGTTCACTGAAGCTTTCTTT. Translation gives CSVDQGSFTEAFF.

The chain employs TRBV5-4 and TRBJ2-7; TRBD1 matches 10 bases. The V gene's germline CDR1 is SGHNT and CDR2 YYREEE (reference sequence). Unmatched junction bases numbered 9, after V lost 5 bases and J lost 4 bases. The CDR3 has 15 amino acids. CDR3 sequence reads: CASSVTGTGVYEQYF. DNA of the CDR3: TGTGCCAGCAGTGTTACCGGGACAGGGGTTTACGAGCAGTACTTC.

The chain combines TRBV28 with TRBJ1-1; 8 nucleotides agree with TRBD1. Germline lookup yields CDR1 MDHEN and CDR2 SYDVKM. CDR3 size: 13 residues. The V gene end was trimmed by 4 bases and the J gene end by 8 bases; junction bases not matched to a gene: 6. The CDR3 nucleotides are TGTGCCAGCAGTTCTCCAAACAGGGGGGAAGCTTTCTTT. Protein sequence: CASSSPNRGEAFF.

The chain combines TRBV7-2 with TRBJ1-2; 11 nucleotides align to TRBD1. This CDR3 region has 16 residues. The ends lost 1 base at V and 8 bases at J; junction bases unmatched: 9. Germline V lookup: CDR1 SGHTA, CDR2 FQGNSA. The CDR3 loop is CASSLGGTGGSEGYTF. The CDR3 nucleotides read TGTGCCAGCAGCTTAGGGGGGACAGGGGGGTCAGAGGGCTACACCTTC.

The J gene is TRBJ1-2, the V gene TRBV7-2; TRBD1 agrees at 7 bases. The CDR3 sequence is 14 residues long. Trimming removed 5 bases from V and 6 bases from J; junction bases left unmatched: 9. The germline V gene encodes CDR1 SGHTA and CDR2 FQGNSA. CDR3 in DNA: TGTGCCAGCAGCGTCAGGGGGATCGCGGATGGCTACACCTTC. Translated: CASSVRGIADGYTF.

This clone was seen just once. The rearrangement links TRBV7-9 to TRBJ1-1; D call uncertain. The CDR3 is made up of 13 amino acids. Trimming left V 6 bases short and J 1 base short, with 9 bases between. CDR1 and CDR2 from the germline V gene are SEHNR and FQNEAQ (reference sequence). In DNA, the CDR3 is TGTGCCAGCAGTCCCCGACAGAACACTGAAGCTTTCTTT. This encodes CASSPRQNTEAFF.

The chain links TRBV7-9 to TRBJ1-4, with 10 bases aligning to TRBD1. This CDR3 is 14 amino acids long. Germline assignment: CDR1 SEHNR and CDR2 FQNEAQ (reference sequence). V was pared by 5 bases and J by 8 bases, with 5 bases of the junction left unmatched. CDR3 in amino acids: CASSDRDRGEKLFF. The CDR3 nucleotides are TGTGCCAGCAGCGACCGGGACAGGGGCGAAAAACTGTTTTTT.